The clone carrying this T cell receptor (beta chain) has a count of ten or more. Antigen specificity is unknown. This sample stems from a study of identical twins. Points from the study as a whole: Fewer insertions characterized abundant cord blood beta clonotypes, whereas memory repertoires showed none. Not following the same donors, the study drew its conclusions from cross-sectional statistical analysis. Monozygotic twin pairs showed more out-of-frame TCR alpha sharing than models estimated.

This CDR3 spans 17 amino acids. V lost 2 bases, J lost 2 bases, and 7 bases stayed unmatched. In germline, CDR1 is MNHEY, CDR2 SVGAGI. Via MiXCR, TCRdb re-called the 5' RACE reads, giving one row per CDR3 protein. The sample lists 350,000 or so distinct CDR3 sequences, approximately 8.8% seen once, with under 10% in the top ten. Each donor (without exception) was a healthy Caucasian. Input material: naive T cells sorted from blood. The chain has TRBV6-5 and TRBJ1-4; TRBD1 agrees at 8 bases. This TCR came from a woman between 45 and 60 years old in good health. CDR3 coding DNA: TGTGCCAGCAGTTACACGGACAGGGTTCGGACTAATGAAAAACTGTTTTTT. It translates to CASSYTDRVRTNEKLFF.